The present entry profiles one TCR beta chain with its context. Its antigen is still unknown. The sample comes from a study of neoadjuvant nivolumab and ipilimumab in lung cancer. Findings of the study overall: From pretherapy to surgery, tumor richness and clonality rose with dual therapy. A small number of samples were TCR sequenced. Resected-tumor TCR richness correlated positively with pretherapy blood richness.

Looked up from germline, CDR1 is SGHAT and CDR2 is FQNNGV. Trimming took off 7 bases at V and 5 bases at J, with 17 bases between the two ends. This CDR3 has 14 residues. The table came from immunoSEQ multiplex PCR; TCRdb's copy has only in-frame clones and leaves some out. The sample holds fewer than 40,000 clones, about nine tenths seen once. Sequencing used peripheral blood, obtained after neoadjuvant nivolumab, alone or with ipilimumab, at or shortly before surgery. The receptor was isolated from an adult with non-small cell lung cancer. The rearrangement uses TRBV11-2 and TRBJ1-1, with unresolved D. This CDR3 reads CASKVALHSTEAFF. For the CDR3, the DNA is TGTGCCAGCAAGGTTGCTCTCCACTCAACTGAAGCTTTCTTT.